This paragraph reports one TCR beta chain. Authors' processing steps: Nucleated cell number was recorded as an estimate derived from reference gene primer amplification. TCRdb's copy holds only in-frame clones and misses some; the assay was immunoSEQ multiplex PCR. That table gives V, J and clone size, and the DNA gave D and trimming. The profile shows around 400,000 clones, around 87% of them singletons. The sample belongs to a study of blood T cell repertoires in COVID-19. Study-level information: Samples came from the United States, Italy and Spain, spanning acute and convalescent COVID-19.

Germline CDR1 reads SGHRS; CDR2 reads YFSETQ. With 4 bases clipped from V and 4 bases from J, the junction kept 4 bases outside the gene matches. This CDR3 has 13 residues. A Seattle source enrolled patients during active infection and followed them longitudinally. This chain joins TRBV5-1 and TRBJ1-2; 7 nucleotides align to TRBD1. The receptor was derived from a woman in her sixties with COVID-19, enrolled during active disease. Input material: peripheral blood. The CDR3 protein is CASSPGTVYGYTF. DNA for the CDR3: TGCGCCAGCAGCCCCGGGACAGTCTATGGCTACACCTTC.